This T cell receptor beta chain was observed in a study of shared clonotypes between healthy human individuals. Study-level background: CD4 naive cells filled three plates per donor, CD4 memory three, CD8 naive two and CD8 memory one. Points from the study as a whole: Estimated richness was generally greater in naive than memory subsets.

Comment on this clone: Its antigen is undetermined.

The CDR3 loop spans 15 amino acids. CDR1 is KGHSH and CDR2 is LQKENI in the germline V gene. Trimming removed 4 bases from V and 7 bases from J; junction bases left unmatched: 7. Replicate PCRs from sorted subsets contained around 200 ng DNA, which is approximately 30,000 T cell genomes. TCRdb's copy holds only in-frame clones and misses some; the assay was immunoSEQ multiplex PCR. The sample holds some 1 million clones, 75% seen once. This sequence was found in a man aged 18 to 29 in good health. The chain joins TRBV18 to TRBJ2-7; 13 bases are shared with TRBD2. Sequencing input: memory CD4+ T cells sorted from blood. Subset noted: CD45RA-negative fraction. As DNA, the CDR3 is TGTGCCAGCTCACAACTAGCGGGAGGGCAGGGAGAGCAGTACTTC. Translation: CASSQLAGGQGEQYF.